This entry lists 15 T cell receptor beta chains sequenced from one sample in a study of blood T cells in healthy people across ages (dated by TCRdb to between 2014 and 2017). The library was produced with 5' RACE. Reads for this sample came from an Illumina HiSeq 2500. The second PCR ran for roughly 6 to 11 cycles and used a J-beta primer mix along with a sample-barcoded 5' primer. TCRdb itself trimmed the public reads at Q25 with fastp, ran MiXCR and retained productive beta chains. Duplicate CDR3 protein sequences are folded into a single record with the most common DNA and genes. A total of more than 800,000 distinct CDR3 sequences appear in this sample, 29% of them only once. Together, the top ten hold roughly a sixth of the sample. Specimen: blood. The receptors shown here come from an elderly woman in good health.

This clonotype has ten or more counts. V gene TRBV3-1 combines with J gene TRBJ1-5; no definite D call. V dropped 6 bases and J dropped 4 bases, with 13 bases sitting between them. CDR3 length equals 14 residues. Germline loops: CDR1 LGHDT, CDR2 YNNKEL (reference sequence). The CDR3 region is CASSQTGGNQPQHF. CDR3 DNA: TGTGCCAGCAGTCAGACCGGAGGGAATCAGCCCCAGCATTTT.

This clonotype appeared many times. This chain joins TRBV5-6 and TRBJ2-1; D might be TRBD1 or TRBD2, each matching 5 bases. This CDR3 has 15 amino acids. V lost 5 bases, J lost 0 bases, and 12 bases lay in between. In germline, CDR1 is SGHDT, CDR2 YYEEEE. CDR3 sequence reads: CASRKGRSSYNEQFF. CDR3 bases: TGTGCCAGCAGGAAGGGACGGAGCTCCTACAATGAGCAGTTCTTC. Complete variable domain (other parts from reference TRBV5-6 and TRBJ2-1): DAGVTQSPTHLIKTRGQQVTLRCSPKSGHDTVSWYQQALGQGPQFIFQYYEEEERQRGNFPDRFSGHQFPNYSSELNVNALLLGDSALYLCASRKGRSSYNEQFFGPGTRLTVL.

This clonotype was counted many times. The chain has TRBV5-5 and TRBJ1-6; D is unclear. This CDR3 region has 13 residues. CDR1 is SGHKS, CDR2 YYEKEE, per germline (reference sequence). Deletions cut 4 bases from V and 13 bases from J, with 15 bases between. CDR3 nucleotides: TGTGCCAGCAGCGCGGATGGATCATCGCCCCTCCACTTT. This codes for CASSADGSSPLHF.

In this sample, this clonotype turned up many times. The chain recombines TRBV18 with TRBJ1-1; 9 positions match TRBD1. Germline V gene data show CDR1 as KGHSH and CDR2 as LQKENI. The length of the CDR3 is 15 residues. Losses at the gene ends were 1 base for V and 4 bases for J; bases not matched to a gene: 4. CDR3 protein: CASSPLPGQGTEAFF. The CDR3 nucleotides read TGTGCCAGCTCACCACTGCCGGGACAGGGCACTGAAGCTTTCTTT. Looking up the rest from reference TRBV18 and TRBJ1-1 gives the full variable domain: NAGVMQNPRHLVRRRGQEARLRCSPMKGHSHVYWYRQLPEEGLKFMVYLQKENIIDESGMPKERFSAEFPKEGPSILRIQQVVRGDSAAYFCASSPLPGQGTEAFFGQGTRLTVV.

V gene TRBV6-2 or TRBV6-3 combines with J gene TRBJ2-5, with 14 bases fitting TRBD2. Germline trimming cut 0 bases from V and 3 bases from J; bases unmatched to any gene: 12. The CDR3 consists of 20 residues. Germline-derived CDR1 and CDR2 are MNHEY and SVGEGT. The CDR3 region is CASSYSSGLAGEVGEETQYF. In DNA form, the CDR3 reads TGTGCCAGCAGTTACTCTTCGGGACTAGCGGGAGAAGTGGGGGAAGAGACCCAGTACTTC.

V is TRBV6-1 and J is TRBJ1-2; 11 bases agree with TRBD1. V trimming: 0 bases; J trimming: 6 bases; junction bases outside the gene matches: 0. The germline CDR1 and CDR2 sequences are MNHNS and SASEGT. CDR3 length equals 14 residues. The CDR3 DNA reads as TGTGCCAGCAGTGAAGCGGGACAGGGGGATGGCTACACCTTC. Translating it yields CASSEAGQGDGYTF.

This clonotype was counted between two and nine times. V is TRBV9 and J is TRBJ2-3; TRBD1 might be the D (6 bases). The CDR3 runs 15 residues. Germline V gives CDR1 SGDLS, CDR2 YYNGEE. The V and J ends lost 3 bases and 0 bases respectively, with 11 bases between them. The CDR3 is CASSALTGSTDTQYF. The CDR3 nucleotides read TGTGCCAGCAGCGCGCTGACAGGCAGCACAGATACGCAGTATTTT.

Note on this clonotype: At one boundary the junction diverges from the germline segment, which might be a read error. This chain uses TRBV18 with TRBJ1-1; no clear D. Germline CDR1 reads KGHSH; CDR2 reads LQKENI. CDR3 length: 13 residues. The CDR3 reads CASSPARNPEAFF. The CDR3 DNA reads as TGTGCCAGCTCACCGGCACGGAACCCTGAAGCTTTCTTT.

The chain has TRBV5-1 and TRBJ1-1; D is unclear. The germline V and J ends were trimmed by 4 bases and 1 base, with 17 bases remaining between them. This CDR3 has 16 residues. Germline-derived CDR1 and CDR2 are SGHRS and YFSETQ. The CDR3, as DNA: TGCGCCAGCAGCCCCAGTCCGAGACTAAGGAACACTGAAGCTTTCTTT. Its translation is CASSPSPRLRNTEAFF.

On this clonotype itself: An end of the junction does not agree with germline; a read error may underlie this. The chain has TRBV25-1 and TRBJ1-4, with 9 positions matching TRBD1. CDR3 size: 15 residues. Germline CDR1 is MGHDK and CDR2 is SYGVNS. The CDR3 nucleotides read TGTGCCAGCAGTAGATGGACAGGGGAAGGGGAAAAACGGTTTTTT. Translating it yields CASSRWTGEGEKRFF. The whole variable domain, remainder taken from reference TRBV25-1 and TRBJ1-4, is EADIYQTPRYLVIGTGKKITLECSQTMGHDKMYWYQQDPGMELHLIHYSYGVNSTEKGDLSSESTVSRIRTEHFPLTLESARPSHTSQYLCASSRWTGEGEKRFFGSGTQLSVL.

V gene TRBV2 combines with J gene TRBJ2-1; 12 positions agree with TRBD2. The CDR3 is made up of 15 amino acids. Germline CDR1 is SNHLY and CDR2 is FYNNEI. J lost 9 bases, V lost 2 bases, and 5 bases had no gene match. The CDR3 sequence: CASSELASGRVEQFF. CDR3 DNA: TGTGCCAGCAGTGAATTGGCTAGCGGGAGGGTTGAGCAGTTCTTC.

Turning to this clonotype: A much larger clone differs from this one at a single base, so this may be a read error. The chain uses TRBV6-5 and TRBJ2-5; 7 bases match TRBD2. The trim removed 7 bases at V and 11 bases at J, leaving 22 bases unmatched. Per the germline V gene, CDR1 is MNHEY and CDR2 is SVGAGI. The CDR3 is 16 amino acids. For the CDR3, the DNA is TGTGCCAGCAATCCCACCGGAGCGGGGAGGACCGATGAGCAGTACTTC. Translating gives CASNPTGAGRTDEQYF.

V is TRBV5-5 and J is TRBJ1-1; unclear D gene. Germline V gene lookup returns CDR1 SGHKS and CDR2 YYEKEE (reference sequence). There are 14 residues in the CDR3. With 6 bases removed from V and 2 bases from J, the gap between germline ends came to 14 bases. The CDR3 protein is CASILGRANTEAFF. The CDR3 bases are TGTGCCAGCATCCTAGGACGAGCCAACACTGAAGCTTTCTTT.

This clonotype was seen ten or more times. The chain is built from TRBV20-1 and TRBJ2-5; 11 bases match TRBD2. From germline, CDR1 is DFQATT and CDR2 SNEGSKA (reference sequence). The CDR3 is made up of 15 amino acids. Trimming removed 1 base from V and 3 bases from J; junction bases left unmatched: 4. CDR3: CSARAPSGGKETQYF. In DNA, the CDR3 is TGCAGTGCTAGAGCCCCTAGCGGGGGGAAAGAGACCCAGTACTTC.

The chain combines TRBV3-1 with TRBJ2-3; possibly TRBD1 for D (7 bases). The V gene lost 4 bases and the J gene lost 5 bases, with 19 bases spanning the gap. This CDR3 spans 16 amino acids. The V gene's germline CDR1 is LGHDT and CDR2 YNNKEL (reference sequence). The CDR3 region has the DNA TGTGCCAGCAGCCCAAGGGGGCGTCTGGGAGGAGATACGCAGTATTTT. This encodes CASSPRGRLGGDTQYF.